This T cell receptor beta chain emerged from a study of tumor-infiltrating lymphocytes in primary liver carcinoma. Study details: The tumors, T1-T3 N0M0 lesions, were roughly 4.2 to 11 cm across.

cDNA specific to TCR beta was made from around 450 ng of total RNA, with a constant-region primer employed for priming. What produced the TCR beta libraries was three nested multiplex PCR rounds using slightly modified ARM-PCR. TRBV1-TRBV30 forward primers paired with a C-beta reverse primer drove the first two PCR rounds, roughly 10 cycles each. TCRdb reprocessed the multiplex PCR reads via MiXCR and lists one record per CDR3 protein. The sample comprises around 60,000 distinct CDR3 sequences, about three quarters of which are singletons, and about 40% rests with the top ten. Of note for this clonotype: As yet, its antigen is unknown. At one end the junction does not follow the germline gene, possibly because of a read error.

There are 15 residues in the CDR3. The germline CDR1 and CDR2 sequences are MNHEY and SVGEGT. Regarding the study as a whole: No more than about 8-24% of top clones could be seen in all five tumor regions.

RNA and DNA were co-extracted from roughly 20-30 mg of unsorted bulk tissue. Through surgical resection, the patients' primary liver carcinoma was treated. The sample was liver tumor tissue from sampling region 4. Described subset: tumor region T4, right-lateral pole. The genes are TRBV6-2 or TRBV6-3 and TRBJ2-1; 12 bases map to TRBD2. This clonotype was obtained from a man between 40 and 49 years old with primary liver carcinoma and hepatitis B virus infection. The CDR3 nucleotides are TGTGCCAGCAGTTACTCGACTAGCGGGGGCAATGAGCAACTCTTC. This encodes CASSYSTSGGNEQLF.